Listed below are T cell receptor beta chains from one sample, sequenced in a study of vaccination effects on CD4 cells after COVID-19. Clones were read by immunoSEQ multiplex PCR, and TCRdb kept only the in-frame ones, dropping some. There are around 23,000 clones in the sample; roughly 76% occur only once, and around 8.4% lies in the top ten. No antigens are known for them. The sequenced sample was CD4+ T cells from PBMCs cultured with HCoV-229E spike peptides, obtained after COVID-19 vaccination. The receptors originated from a human donor who received a COVID-19 vaccine. Each CDR3 is given with its conserved first and last residue. The order of the fields is clone size, J gene, V gene, D gene, CDR3 DNA, CDR3 protein. A D gene is named only where the DNA matches it firmly. Clone sizes are given selectively: once, few, many, or a class where the clone is expanded.

>NA|TRBJ2-7|TRBV12-3/TRBV12-4|NA
TGTGCCAGCAGTTTCTCACACTACGAGCAGTACTTC
CASSFSHYEQYF
>NA|TRBJ1-5|TRBV5-6|TRBD1
TGTGCCAGCAGCTGGGGGGGACAGAGCAATCAGCCCCAGCATTTT
CASSWGGQSNQPQHF
>NA|TRBJ2-2|TRBV9|TRBD1
TGTGCCAGCAGCGTAGTGGGACAGGGTAAAACCGGGGAGCTGTTTTTT
CASSVVGQGKTGELFF
>medium-sized|TRBJ2-1|TRBV6-6|NA
TGTGCCAGCAGAGACAATGAGCAGTTCTTC
CASRDNEQFF
>NA|TRBJ1-2|TRBV6-5|NA
TGTGCCAGCAGCACTACAGGGCTGATTAACTATGGCTACACCTTC
CASSTTGLINYGYTF
>NA|TRBJ2-3|TRBV7-9|NA
TGTGCCAGCAGCCCGGGGGCAGCGACTAGCACAGATACGCAGTATTTT
CASSPGAATSTDTQYF
>NA|TRBJ2-5|TRBV7-9|TRBD2
TGTGCCAGCAGCCCCGGACTAGCGTCGCAGACCCAGTACTTC
CASSPGLASQTQYF
>NA|TRBJ2-2|TRBV30|NA
TGTGCCTGGAGGAACGTGGCGAACACCGGGGAGCTGTTTTTT
CAWRNVANTGELFF
>NA|TRBJ2-3|TRBV5-4|TRBD2
TGTGCCAGCAGCCGACCTGGGGGGGGAAGCACAGATACGCAGTATTTT
CASSRPGGGSTDTQYF
>NA|TRBJ1-1|TRBV10-3|TRBD1
TGTGCCATCCGGACAGGGTCCATGAACACTGAAGCTTTCTTT
CAIRTGSMNTEAFF
>NA|TRBJ2-1|TRBV29-1|NA
TGCAGCGTTGAATCTTACTCCTACAATGAGCAGTTCTTC
CSVESYSYNEQFF
>NA|TRBJ2-5|TRBV5-1|TRBD2
TGCGCCAGCATATATGGGCTGCGCGGGGGACAAGAGACCCAGTACTTC
CASIYGLRGGQETQYF
>NA|TRBJ2-3|TRBV3-1/TRBV3-2|NA
TGTGCCAGCAGCCTAGGGATCGCAGATACGCAGTATTTT
CASSLGIADTQYF
>once|TRBJ1-4|TRBV6-5|NA
TGTGCCAGCAGTTACTCGAGTCGGGTTGAAAAACTGTTTTTT
CASSYSSRVEKLFF
>NA|TRBJ2-5|TRBV12-5|NA
TGTGCTAGTGGTTTTGGTACCGGGGCCGGGGAGACCCAGTACTTC
CASGFGTGAGETQYF
>once|TRBJ2-5|TRBV2|TRBD2
TGTGCCAGCGGTTCCAGCGGGGGCCGGAGAGAGACCCAGTACTTC
CASGSSGGRRETQYF
>NA|TRBJ2-1|TRBV28|TRBD2
TGTGCCAGCAGTCCCCCCGGCGGCGGGAGAGTCAATGAGCAGTTCTTC
CASSPPGGGRVNEQFF
>NA|TRBJ1-4|TRBV19|NA
TGTGCCAGTACCACACCCGGGTCTAATAATGAAAAACTGTTTTTT
CASTTPGSNNEKLFF
>NA|TRBJ2-3|TRBV24-1|TRBD1
TGTGCCACCAGTTTAGGAGGACAGGGTCCAGATACGCAGTATTTT
CATSLGGQGPDTQYF
>NA|TRBJ2-1|TRBV7-2|TRBD1
TGTGCCAGCAGCAAACAGGGGTCCTACAATGAGCAGTTCTTC
CASSKQGSYNEQFF
>NA|TRBJ1-2|TRBV29-1|NA
TGCAGCGTGGTGTTGGGATCCGGCCCCAACTATGGCTACACCTTC
CSVVLGSGPNYGYTF
>NA|TRBJ2-5|TRBV5-1|TRBD2
TGCGCCAGCAGCTTGCATAGCGGGGGGGTTCAAGAGACCCAGTACTTC
CASSLHSGGVQETQYF
>NA|TRBJ1-1|TRBV7-9|NA
TGTGCCAGCAGCTTAGGACAGTGGGCTGAAGCTTTCTTT
CASSLGQWAEAFF
>NA|TRBJ2-3|TRBV11-3|NA
TGTGCCAGCAGTGTTAAGACAGGTTACACAGATACGCAGTATTTT
CASSVKTGYTDTQYF
>NA|TRBJ1-1|TRBV7-9|NA
TGTGCCAGCAGCTGGGGCCCGAACACTGAAGCTTTCTTT
CASSWGPNTEAFF
>few|TRBJ2-2|TRBV24-1|NA
TGTGCCACCAAAAGCGGGAGACAGGGGGGAACCGGGGAGCTGTTTTTT
CATKSGRQGGTGELFF
>few|TRBJ1-1|TRBV29-1|NA
TGCAGCGTAAGGACAGAAAACACTGAAGCTTTCTTT
CSVRTENTEAFF
>NA|TRBJ1-4|TRBV19|NA
TGTGCCAGTCAAGGAGTAGCAACTAATGAAAAACTGTTTTTT
CASQGVATNEKLFF
>NA|TRBJ2-3|TRBV7-2|NA
TGTGCCAGCAGCTCACAGGGCAAACCTAGCACAGATACGCAGTATTTT
CASSSQGKPSTDTQYF
>NA|TRBJ2-7|TRBV5-1|NA
TGCGCCAGCAGTTCAGGAGGGAGCTCCTACGAGCAGTACTTC
CASSSGGSSYEQYF
>few|TRBJ2-7|TRBV30|NA
TGTGCCTGGAGTGTACTCGGGGGAGCCTCCTACGAGCAGTACTTC
CAWSVLGGASYEQYF
>NA|TRBJ2-5|TRBV5-8|NA
TGTGCCAGCAGCTTGGTAGGCCAAGAGACCCAGTACTTC
CASSLVGQETQYF
>NA|TRBJ2-5|TRBV3-1/TRBV3-2|TRBD2
TGTGCCAGCAGTCGAGGACCGGGAGGGGAAGAGACCCAGTACTTC
CASSRGPGGEETQYF
>few|TRBJ1-1|TRBV6-5|TRBD1
TGTGCCAGCAGTTACTCGGGGACAGGGGACACTGAAGCTTTCTTT
CASSYSGTGDTEAFF
>few|TRBJ1-2|TRBV6-1|NA
TGTGCCAGCAGTGAAGGAGGAGTTGGCTACACCTTC
CASSEGGVGYTF
>NA|TRBJ1-1|TRBV5-1|TRBD1
TGCGCCAGCAGCTTGGATTGGGCAGGGGGAGCTTTCTTT
CASSLDWAGGAFF
>NA|TRBJ2-1|TRBV11-1|NA
TGTGCCAGCAGCTCAGGCTGGCTACTCAATGAGCAGTTCTTC
CASSSGWLLNEQFF
>NA|TRBJ2-7|TRBV18|NA
TGTGCCAGCTCACCGGACAGCGGCTCCTACGAGCAGTACTTC
CASSPDSGSYEQYF
>NA|TRBJ2-2|TRBV9|NA
TGTGCCAGCAGCGTAGGCCGACAGCGGAGCACCGGGGAGCTGTTTTTT
CASSVGRQRSTGELFF
>once|TRBJ2-1|TRBV2|NA
TGTGCCAGCAGTCTCGACAGAGCCTACTACAATGAGCAGTTCTTC
CASSLDRAYYNEQFF
>few|TRBJ1-1|TRBV6-4|NA
TGTGCCAGCAGTAAAGAGATGAACACTGAAGCTTTCTTT
CASSKEMNTEAFF
>few|TRBJ2-7|TRBV18|NA
TGTGCCAGCTCACCACTTCCAGGGTTTTCCGAGCAGTACTTC
CASSPLPGFSEQYF
>NA|TRBJ1-2|TRBV18|NA
TGTGCCAGCTCACCTTTAACAGGCAAGAGAACTAACTATGGCTACACCTTC
CASSPLTGKRTNYGYTF
>NA|TRBJ2-7|TRBV9|TRBD2
TGTGCCAGCAGCGCCCTAGCGGGGGTCCCCTACGAGCAGTACTTC
CASSALAGVPYEQYF
>NA|TRBJ2-5|TRBV29-1|NA
TGCAGCGTTGAAGTGGCTCAGGGGCGGGAGACCCAGTACTTC
CSVEVAQGRETQYF
>NA|TRBJ2-5|TRBV3-1/TRBV3-2|TRBD2
TGTGCCAGCAGCCAAGTGCTGGCGGCGGGGGGGCTATCCCACCAAGAGACCCAGTACTTC
CASSQVLAAGGLSHQETQYF
>NA|TRBJ2-3|TRBV9|TRBD2
TGTGCCAGCAGCGTAGCTACACTAGCGCCAGATACGCAGTATTTT
CASSVATLAPDTQYF